One and the same sample provided the 26 T cell receptor beta chains below, sequenced in a study of T cells in Graves' hyperthyroidism and ophthalmopathy. Using RNA transcripts as the source, TCR beta CDR3 regions were amplified. During a first-round RT-PCR of the TCR CDR3, the HTBI primer set was used. TCRdb processed the multiplex PCR reads anew with MiXCR; each CDR3 protein has one entry. The top ten clones hold around an eighth of a sample with a few hundred thousand distinct CDR3 sequences, 15% to 19% of them seen once. Specimen: blood. These receptor sequences come from a woman aged 18-29 years with Graves' hyperthyroidism.

This clonotype was seen repeatedly, ten times or more. This chain connects TRBV28 to TRBJ2-1; D possibly matches TRBD1 or TRBD2 (5 bases each). Germline loops: CDR1 MDHEN, CDR2 SYDVKM. The CDR3 length is 17 residues. Trimming shortened V by 5 bases and J by 0 bases, and 17 bases separated the two germline ends. This CDR3 reads CASSVTVGASSYNEQFF. CDR3 bases: TGTGCCAGCAGTGTTACGGTCGGGGCGAGCTCCTACAATGAGCAGTTCTTC.

This clonotype has ten or more counts. The rearrangement joins TRBV28 to TRBJ1-6, with D possibly being TRBD1 (5 bases). The germline gives CDR1 MDHEN, CDR2 SYDVKM. The CDR3 extends over 14 amino acids. V lost 3 bases to trimming and J lost 10 bases, with 13 bases between them. CDR3: CASSFLGPESPLHF. The CDR3 DNA reads TGTGCCAGCAGTTTCCTGGGGCCGGAGTCACCCCTCCACTTT.

This clonotype came up a few times. The V gene is TRBV28, the J gene TRBJ2-7, with TRBD1 identical over 7 bases. The V gene end was trimmed by 3 bases and the J gene end by 4 bases; junction bases not matched to a gene: 15. The CDR3 has 17 residues. From germline, CDR1 is MDHEN and CDR2 SYDVKM. Here the CDR3 reads CASSFPSVTGYTYEQYF. As DNA, the CDR3 is TGTGCCAGCAGTTTCCCCTCCGTGACAGGGTATACTTACGAGCAGTACTTC.

CDR3 in DNA: TGTGCCAGCAGTTACTCGATAGGCAGGGTAGGGGAGCAGTACTTC. Translated, it gives CASSYSIGRVGEQYF. The J gene is TRBJ2-7, the V gene TRBV6-5; the D gene is possibly TRBD1 (5 bases). Between the trimmed V and J ends, which lost 0 bases and 7 bases, there was a span of 16 bases. Looked up from germline, CDR1 is MNHEY and CDR2 is SVGAGI. CDR3 length equals 15 residues.

This clonotype was counted ten times or more. The rearrangement joins TRBV7-9 to TRBJ2-7; 9 bases line up with TRBD1. Germline lookup yields CDR1 SEHNR and CDR2 FQNEAQ (reference sequence). V was pared by 4 bases and J by 1 base, with 5 bases of the junction left unmatched. CDR3 length: 15 residues. DNA of the CDR3: TGTGCCAGCAGCTCGTCCGGGACAGGGTCCTACGAGCAGTACTTC. This translates into CASSSSGTGSYEQYF.

As concerns this clonotype: At one of its ends the junction is not consistent with the germline gene, which may arise from a read error. V gene TRBV28 combines with J gene TRBJ2-3, with D possibly being TRBD1 (5 bases). This CDR3 contains 14 residues. Germline CDR1 MDHEN, CDR2 SYDVKM. The CDR3 sequence is CAGSFGAETDTQYF. CDR3 nucleotides: TGTGCCGGCAGTTTTGGGGCAGAAACAGATACGCAGTATTTT.

This clonotype has at least ten counts. The chain has TRBV5-1 and TRBJ1-4; D is perhaps TRBD1 (5 bases). The CDR3 runs 15 residues. Germline V gene data show CDR1 as SGHRS and CDR2 as YFSETQ. Trimming removed 4 bases from V and 2 bases from J, with 12 bases in between. The CDR3 coding sequence is TGCGCCAGCAGCGACGGGGGATCTACTAATGAAAAACTGTTTTTT. This gives the protein CASSDGGSTNEKLFF.

This clonotype was seen at least ten times. The chain uses TRBV12-3 or TRBV12-4 and TRBJ2-7; TRBD1 matches at 9 bases. This CDR3 is 15 amino acids long. V lost 0 bases, J lost 4 bases, and 4 bases stayed unmatched. CDR3 in amino acids: CASSLAGTGFYEQYF. As DNA, the CDR3 is TGTGCCAGCAGTTTAGCCGGGACAGGGTTTTACGAGCAGTACTTC.

This clonotype was picked up many times. The chain recombines TRBV4-3 with TRBJ1-1; 7 bases fit TRBD1. Germline CDR1 and CDR2: LGHNA and YSLEER. The CDR3 sequence is 13 residues long. The V gene end was trimmed by 3 bases and the J gene end by 4 bases; junction bases not matched to a gene: 2. The CDR3: CASSQEGATEAFF. CDR3 bases: TGCGCCAGCAGCCAGGAGGGGGCCACTGAAGCTTTCTTT.

This clonotype was detected many times. V gene TRBV28 combines with J gene TRBJ1-5; no clear D. The V end was cut by 3 bases, the J end by 2 bases, with 5 bases between. CDR3 size: 13 residues. CDR1 and CDR2 (germline): MDHEN, SYDVKM. DNA of the CDR3: TGTGCCAGCAGTTTGTTGGGCAATCAGCCCCAGCATTTT. This translates into CASSLLGNQPQHF.

The gene calls are TRBV11-1 and TRBJ1-1; 7 bases map to TRBD1. V was clipped by 0 bases and J by 4 bases; unmatched bases: 2. The CDR3 length is 14 residues. Per the germline V gene, CDR1 is SGHAT and CDR2 is FQDESV (reference sequence). The CDR3 bases are TGTGCCAGCAGCTTAGCAGACAGGGCCACTGAAGCTTTCTTT. It specifies CASSLADRATEAFF.

This chain connects TRBV4-1 to TRBJ1-2, with D maybe TRBD1 (6 bases). Per germline, CDR1 MGHRA and CDR2 YSYEKL. Trimming stripped 3 bases from V and 7 bases from J, with 27 bases between. CDR3 length: 18 residues. CDR3 DNA: TGCGCCAGCAGCCAGGACCGAACTCCCCCATCGGCAGGGGTTGGCTACACCTTC. Its protein is CASSQDRTPPSAGVGYTF.

The sample holds many counts of this clonotype. This rearrangement joins TRBV28 to TRBJ2-3; 8 nucleotides align to TRBD2. Germline CDR1 MDHEN, CDR2 SYDVKM. V shed 3 bases, J shed 2 bases, and the junction held 4 bases outside the gene matches. The CDR3 sequence is 15 residues long. The CDR3 DNA reads TGTGCCAGCAGTTTGGGCGGGGGGACCACAGATACGCAGTATTTT. Amino acid sequence: CASSLGGGTTDTQYF. Complete variable domain (other parts from reference TRBV28 and TRBJ2-3): DVKVTQSSRYLVKRTGEKVFLECVQDMDHENMFWYRQDPGLGLRLIYFSYDVKMKEKGDIPEGYSVSREKKERFSLILESASTNQTSMYLCASSLGGGTTDTQYFGPGTRLTVL.

This chain joins TRBV6-1 and TRBJ1-1; D remains ambiguous. This CDR3 region has 10 residues. V shed 6 bases and J shed 10 bases, with 9 bases lying between them. The germline V gene encodes CDR1 MNHNS and CDR2 SASEGT. In DNA, the CDR3 is TGTGCCAGCAGAGCACAAGCAGCTTTCTTT. Its translation is CASRAQAAFF.

Ten or more counts support this clonotype. The J gene is TRBJ2-4, the V gene TRBV12-3 or TRBV12-4; D could derive from TRBD1 or TRBD2 (5 bases each). This CDR3 has 15 residues. V lost 5 bases and J 6 bases, leaving 17 bases between the germline ends. The CDR3 DNA is TGTGCCAGCAGTAGGGACGGGACGAGCGGAAACATTCAGTACTTC. Its protein is CASSRDGTSGNIQYF.

This clonotype was counted ten times or more. CDR3 sequence: CASSSWTARSTEAFF. The CDR3 coding sequence is TGTGCCAGCAGCTCCTGGACGGCTCGGTCCACTGAAGCTTTCTTT. The chain is built from TRBV7-2 and TRBJ1-1; D not resolved. Germline lookup yields CDR1 SGHTA and CDR2 FQGNSA. CDR3 length equals 15 residues. V gave up 4 bases and J gave up 4 bases, with 16 bases separating them.

The chain has TRBV27 and TRBJ2-3, with 9 bases aligning to TRBD1. This CDR3 is built from 16 residues. From germline, CDR1 is MNHEY and CDR2 SMNVEV (reference sequence). Trimming took 4 bases from V and 4 from J; bases not matched to a gene: 9. Here the CDR3 reads CASSSWTGVTADTQYF. CDR3 DNA: TGTGCCAGCAGTTCCTGGACAGGGGTGACGGCAGATACGCAGTATTTT.

This clonotype was counted ten times or more. The CDR3 is CASKGASSYEQYF. In DNA, the CDR3 is TGTGCCAGCAAGGGGGCGAGCTCCTACGAGCAGTACTTC. The chain joins TRBV6-2 or TRBV6-3 to TRBJ2-7, with 7 bases fitting TRBD1. V dropped 7 bases and J dropped 0; count of bases not matched to a gene: 3. The CDR3 covers 13 residues. The V gene's germline CDR1 is MNHEY and CDR2 SVGEGT.

This clonotype showed up many times. The chain has TRBV12-5 and TRBJ1-1; D possibly corresponds to TRBD1 (5 bases). Per germline, CDR1 LGHNT and CDR2 FRNRAP. The V end was cut by 2 bases, the J end by 4 bases, with 17 bases between. The CDR3 extends over 16 amino acids. CDR3 region: CASGLPRRGGITEAFF. The CDR3 nucleotides are TGTGCTAGTGGTTTGCCCCGACGTGGGGGGATCACTGAAGCTTTCTTT. Supplemented by reference TRBV12-5 and TRBJ1-1, the full variable domain reads DARVTQTPRHKVTEMGQEVTMRCQPILGHNTVFWYRQTMMQGLELLAYFRNRAPLDDSGMPKDRFSAEMPDATLATLKIQPSEPRDSAVYFCASGLPRRGGITEAFFGQGTRLTVV.

This clonotype came up many times. The rearrangement joins TRBV7-8 to TRBJ2-7; the D gene is possibly TRBD2 (6 bases). Germline CDR1 SGHVS, CDR2 FQNEAQ. The CDR3 sequence is 16 residues long. V gave up 5 bases and J gave up 2 bases, with 19 bases separating them. CDR3 bases: TGTGCCAGCAGCCCCCGCGAGGGTGGGGGGACCTACGAGCAGTACTTC. Its protein is CASSPREGGGTYEQYF.

This clonotype was observed a handful of times. This chain uses TRBV10-3 with TRBJ2-3; D gene uncertain. V was trimmed by 0 bases and J by 2 bases, leaving 9 bases between them. The germline V gene has CDR1 ENHRY and CDR2 SYGVKD. The CDR3 spans 15 residues. The CDR3 sequence is CAISESGKSTDTQYF. The DNA for the CDR3 is TGTGCCATCAGTGAGTCTGGGAAGTCCACAGATACGCAGTATTTT.

This clonotype showed up many times. The chain links TRBV7-2 to TRBJ2-4; D is uncertain. Germline V gene data show CDR1 as SGHTA and CDR2 as FQGNSA. The CDR3 sequence is 13 residues long. Deletions cut 0 bases from V and 6 bases from J, with 6 bases between. The CDR3 coding sequence is TGTGCCAGCAGCTTAGCCTACAGAAACATTCAGTACTTC. This gives the protein CASSLAYRNIQYF.

This clonotype was seen a few times. The J gene is TRBJ1-2, the V gene TRBV18; 8 nucleotides agree with TRBD1. The V gene's germline CDR1 is KGHSH and CDR2 LQKENI. Germline trimming cut 6 bases from V and 4 bases from J; bases unmatched to any gene: 10. There are 15 residues in the CDR3. The CDR3 sequence is CASSRGQDPSYGYTF. The CDR3 DNA reads TGTGCCAGCTCCCGGGGACAGGATCCTAGCTATGGCTACACCTTC. The full variable domain, rest sourced from reference TRBV18 and TRBJ1-2, is NAGVMQNPRHLVRRRGQEARLRCSPMKGHSHVYWYRQLPEEGLKFMVYLQKENIIDESGMPKERFSAEFPKEGPSILRIQQVVRGDSAAYFCASSRGQDPSYGYTFGSGTRLTVV.

This clonotype was detected many times. The chain's CDR3 is CASTSTSTQPQHF. The CDR3 DNA is TGTGCCAGCACCAGCACTTCTACTCAGCCCCAGCATTTT. The V call is TRBV18, the J call TRBJ1-5; D unclear. Trimming stripped 8 bases from V and 6 bases from J, with 14 bases between. The CDR3 consists of 13 residues. From germline, CDR1 is KGHSH and CDR2 LQKENI.

This clonotype was observed many times. The rearrangement joins TRBV4-2 to TRBJ1-5; D is undetermined. Germline CDR1 LGHNA, CDR2 YNFKEQ. The CDR3 is made up of 14 amino acids. V gave up 1 base and J gave up 7 bases, with 11 bases separating them. CDR3 loop: CASSQGVVGQPQHF. CDR3 coding DNA: TGTGCCAGCAGCCAAGGAGTAGTTGGACAGCCCCAGCATTTT.

On this clonotype: A much bigger clone sits one base away, suggesting this may be a read error. V usage is TRBV9 and J usage is TRBJ2-7; no clear D gene. CDR1 is SGDLS and CDR2 is YYNGEE in the germline V gene. The CDR3 contains 13 residues. V was trimmed by 0 bases and J by 7 bases, leaving 11 bases between them. In nucleotides, the CDR3 is TGTGCCAGCAGCGTAGGACTCCGTAATGAGCAGTACTTC. Its protein is CASSVGLRNEQYF.